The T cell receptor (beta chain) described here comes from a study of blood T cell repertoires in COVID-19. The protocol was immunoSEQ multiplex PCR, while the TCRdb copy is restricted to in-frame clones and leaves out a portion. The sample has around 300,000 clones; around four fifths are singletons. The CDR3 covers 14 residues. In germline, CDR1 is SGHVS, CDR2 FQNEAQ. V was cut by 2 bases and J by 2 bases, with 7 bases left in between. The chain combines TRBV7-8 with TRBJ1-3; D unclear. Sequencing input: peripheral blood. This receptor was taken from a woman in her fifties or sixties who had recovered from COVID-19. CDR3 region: CASSLMTAGNTIYF. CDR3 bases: TGTGCCAGCAGCTTAATGACTGCTGGAAACACCATATATTTT.